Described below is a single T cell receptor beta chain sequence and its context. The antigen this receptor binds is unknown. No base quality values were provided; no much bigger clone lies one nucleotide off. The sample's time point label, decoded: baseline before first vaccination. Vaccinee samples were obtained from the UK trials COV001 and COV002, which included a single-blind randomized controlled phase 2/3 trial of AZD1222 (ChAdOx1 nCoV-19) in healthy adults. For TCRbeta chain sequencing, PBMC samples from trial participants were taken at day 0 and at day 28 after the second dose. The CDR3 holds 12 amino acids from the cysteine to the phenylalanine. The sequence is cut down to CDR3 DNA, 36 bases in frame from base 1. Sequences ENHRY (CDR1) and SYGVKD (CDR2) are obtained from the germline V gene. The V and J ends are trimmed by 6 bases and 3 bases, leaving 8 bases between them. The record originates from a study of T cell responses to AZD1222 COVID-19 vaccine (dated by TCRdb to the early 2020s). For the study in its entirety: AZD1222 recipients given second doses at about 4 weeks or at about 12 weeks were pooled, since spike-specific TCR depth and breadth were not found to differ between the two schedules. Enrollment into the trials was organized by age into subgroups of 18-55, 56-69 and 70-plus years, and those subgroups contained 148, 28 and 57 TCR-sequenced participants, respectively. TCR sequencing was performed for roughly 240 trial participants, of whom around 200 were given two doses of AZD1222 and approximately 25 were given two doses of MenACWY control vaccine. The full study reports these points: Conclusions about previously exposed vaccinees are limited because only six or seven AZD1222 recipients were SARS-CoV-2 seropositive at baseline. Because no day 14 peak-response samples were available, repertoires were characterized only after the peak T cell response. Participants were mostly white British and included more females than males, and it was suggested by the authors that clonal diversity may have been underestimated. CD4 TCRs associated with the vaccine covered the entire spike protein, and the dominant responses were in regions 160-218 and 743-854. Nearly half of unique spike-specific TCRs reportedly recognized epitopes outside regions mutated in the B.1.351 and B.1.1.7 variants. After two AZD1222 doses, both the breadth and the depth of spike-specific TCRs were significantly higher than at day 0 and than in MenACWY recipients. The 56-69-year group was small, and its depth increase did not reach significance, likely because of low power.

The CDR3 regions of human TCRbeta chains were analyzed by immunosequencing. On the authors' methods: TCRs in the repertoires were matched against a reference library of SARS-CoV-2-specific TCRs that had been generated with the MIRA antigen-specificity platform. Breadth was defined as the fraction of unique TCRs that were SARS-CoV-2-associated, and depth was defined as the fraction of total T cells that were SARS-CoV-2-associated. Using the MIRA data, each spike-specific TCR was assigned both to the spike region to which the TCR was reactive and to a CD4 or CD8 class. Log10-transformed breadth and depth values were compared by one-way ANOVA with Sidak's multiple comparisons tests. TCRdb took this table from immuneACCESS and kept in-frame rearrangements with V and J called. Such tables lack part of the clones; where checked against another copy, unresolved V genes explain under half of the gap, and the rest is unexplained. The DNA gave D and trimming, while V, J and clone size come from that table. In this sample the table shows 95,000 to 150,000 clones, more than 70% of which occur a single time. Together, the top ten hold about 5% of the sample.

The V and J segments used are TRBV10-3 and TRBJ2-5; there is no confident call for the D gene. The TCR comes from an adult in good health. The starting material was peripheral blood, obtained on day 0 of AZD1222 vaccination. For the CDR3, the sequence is CAISGVEETQYF. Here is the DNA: TGTGCCATCAGCGGCGTCGAAGAGACCCAGTACTTC.